The clone carrying this T cell receptor (beta chain) was detected only once. The antigen is not known. The sample belongs to a study of cytomegalovirus exposure and HLA in healthy donors. The germline V gene encodes CDR1 MGHRA and CDR2 YSYEKL. This CDR3 comprises 16 residues. The J segment lost 2 bases and the V segment lost 1 base, leaving 7 bases of the junction unmatched. Use of 60 Vbeta and 13 Jbeta primers characterized the PCR. TCRdb keeps only in-frame clones here, not all; method: immunoSEQ multiplex PCR. The data hold around 20,000 clones, with roughly four fifths observed a single time. Study findings and constraints: The study listed approximately 170 cytomegalovirus-associated TCR beta chains. The authors later linked a missense DCLRE1C variant to TCR beta V- and J-gene trimming.

Input material: PBMCs. This sequence was found in a human donor in good health. This sequence joins TRBV4-1 and TRBJ2-5; the match to TRBD1 covers 7 bases. CDR3 coding DNA: TGCGCCAGCAGCCAAGTTAAGGGGGCAACACAAGAGACCCAGTACTTC. Residues: CASSQVKGATQETQYF.